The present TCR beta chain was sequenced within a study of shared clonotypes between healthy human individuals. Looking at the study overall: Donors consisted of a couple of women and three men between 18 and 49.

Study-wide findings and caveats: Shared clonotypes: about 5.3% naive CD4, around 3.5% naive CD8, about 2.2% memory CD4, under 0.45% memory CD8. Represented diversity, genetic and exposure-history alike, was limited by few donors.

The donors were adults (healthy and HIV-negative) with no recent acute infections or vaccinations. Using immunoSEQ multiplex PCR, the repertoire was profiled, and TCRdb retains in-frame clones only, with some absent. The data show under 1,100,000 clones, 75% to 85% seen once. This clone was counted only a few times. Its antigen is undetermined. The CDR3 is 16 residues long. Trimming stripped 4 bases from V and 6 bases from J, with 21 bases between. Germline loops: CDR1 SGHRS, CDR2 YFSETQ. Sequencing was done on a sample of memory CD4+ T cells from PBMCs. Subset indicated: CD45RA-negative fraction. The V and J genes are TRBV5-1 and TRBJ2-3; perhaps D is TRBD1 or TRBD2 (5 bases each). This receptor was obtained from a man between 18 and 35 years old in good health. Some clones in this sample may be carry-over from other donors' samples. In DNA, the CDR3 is TGCGCCAGCAGCATCTGGGACGGATGGGGCGGGGATACGCAGTATTTT. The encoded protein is CASSIWDGWGGDTQYF.